This T cell receptor beta chain derives from a study of blood T cells in healthy people across ages (dated by TCRdb to between 2014 and 2017). About the full investigation: In model experiments, template switching captured about one uniquely barcoded TCR beta cDNA molecule for every two T cells. Using deep sequencing normalized with unique cDNA molecular identifiers, the study measured how TCR beta repertoire diversity changes with age. To avoid experimental bias, donors of different ages were spread randomly across the sequencing lanes. For two donors (one aged 18 to 30 and one aged 80 or older), the study analyzed two additional independent replicas of 1 million unique cDNA reads from the same blood draw. Donors were grouped into four age groups: young (average 16 years), middle-aged (approximately 41), aged (around 62) and long-lived (around 82). The paper's findings and limits, for the study overall: A strong correlation was found between observed TCR beta diversity and the percentage of naive T cells measured by flow cytometry. Compared with the aged group, more naive CD4+ T cells, fewer expanded clones and increased TCR diversity were shown by the long-lived group, suggesting age selection. Estimates of total diversity from one million sequenced T cells were regarded as lower bounds and underestimates. Because profiling used bulk unsorted PBMCs, naive and antigen-experienced compartments could not be compared conclusively. Observed TCR beta diversity per million T cells fell roughly linearly with age, and a significant reduction was already apparent by age about 43. The CMV infection status of donors was not known, potentially confounding age-related changes in expanded clonotypes.

Notes on this clonotype: The antigen it binds to is not known. Nothing much larger sits one base from this clone, and base qualities are not available.

The germline ends are 16 bases apart after V is trimmed by 6 bases and J by 8 bases. Reading the germline V gene gives CDR1 MGHDK and CDR2 SYGVNS. The cysteine opens and the phenylalanine closes a CDR3 of 14 amino acids. Only the CDR3 DNA is retained, 42 bases long and in frame from the first base. The library relied on 5' RACE. The instrument was an Illumina HiSeq 2500. A second PCR of about 6 to 11 cycles was run with a J-beta primer mix and a sample-barcoded 5' primer. A template-switch 5' adaptor carrying 12 random nucleotides introduced a unique molecular identifier onto each TCR beta cDNA molecule. Each sample yielded at least 3 million CDR3-containing paired-end reads. First-strand cDNA synthesis was performed from all RNA using the Mint cDNA synthesis kit, with priming by a TRBC-specific oligonucleotide. Following uracil-DNA glycosylase treatment, a first 18-cycle PCR with universal primers M1SS and BC2_uni_R was performed on all cDNA. Under the source paper's analysis protocol: For normalization, 1 million high-quality reads were randomly selected from each sample, with every read carrying a distinct molecular identifier. Instead of being binned into consensus sequences, reads that shared molecular identifiers were thrown out. MiTCR, with a Q25 quality threshold and the strictest error-elimination algorithm, was used for CDR3 identification, clonotype clustering and error correction. A nonparametric unseen species model using Euler transformation provided a lower-bound estimate of total TCR beta diversity. The public reads were quality trimmed at Q25 with fastp and then assembled into clones with MiXCR by TCRdb, keeping productive beta chains. CDR3 protein sequences are deduplicated, and each keeps its most common genes and DNA. None of the V and J calls come from the authors' own analysis; TCRdb made them. This sample comprises about 640,000 distinct CDR3 sequences, under 70% of them detected only once. Approximately 37% of the sample is taken by the ten largest.

The roughly 42 donors, aged roughly 6 to 95 years, were systemically healthy Caucasian individuals from Russia. Each donor gave ten milliliters of peripheral blood, collected into EDTA-treated Vacutainer tubes. Ficoll-Paque density-gradient centrifugation was used to isolate PBMCs, with at least 7 million per sample. Total RNA, at least 6 micrograms per sample, was extracted from PBMCs with Trizol reagent. For every donor, flow cytometry on a PBMC aliquot measured the percentage of naive CD45RAhigh/CD27high T cells. Sequencing was carried out using blood. This clonotype was obtained from a man aged 60-69 years in good health. The sequence joins TRBV25-1 to TRBJ1-4; tentative D gene TRBD1, with 5 bases matching. The sequenced DNA: TGTGCCAGCAGGCTCAGCGTGGGGGGGGAAAAACTGTTTTTT. Translation gives CASRLSVGGEKLFF.